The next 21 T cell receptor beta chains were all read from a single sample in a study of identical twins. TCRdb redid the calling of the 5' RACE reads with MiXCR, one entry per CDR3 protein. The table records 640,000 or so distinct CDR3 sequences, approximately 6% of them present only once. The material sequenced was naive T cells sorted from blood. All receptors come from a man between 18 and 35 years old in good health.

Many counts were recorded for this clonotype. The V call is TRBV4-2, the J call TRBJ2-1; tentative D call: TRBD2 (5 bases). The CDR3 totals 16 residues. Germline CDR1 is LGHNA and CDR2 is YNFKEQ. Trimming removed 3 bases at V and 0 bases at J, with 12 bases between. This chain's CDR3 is CASSQAGLNSYNEQFF. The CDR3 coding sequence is TGTGCCAGCAGCCAGGCGGGCCTTAACTCCTACAATGAGCAGTTCTTC.

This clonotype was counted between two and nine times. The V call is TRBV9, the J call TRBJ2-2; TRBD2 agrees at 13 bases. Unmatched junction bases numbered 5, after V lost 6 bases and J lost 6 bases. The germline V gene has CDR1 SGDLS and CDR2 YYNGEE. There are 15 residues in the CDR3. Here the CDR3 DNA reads TGTGCCAGCACCCCGACTAGCGGGAGGCCCGGGGAGCTGTTTTTT. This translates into CASTPTSGRPGELFF. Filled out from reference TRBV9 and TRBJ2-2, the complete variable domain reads DSGVTQTPKHLITATGQRVTLRCSPRSGDLSVYWYQQSLDQGLQFLIQYYNGEERAKGNILERFSAQQFPDLHSELNLSSLELGDSALYFCASTPTSGRPGELFFGEGSRLTVL.

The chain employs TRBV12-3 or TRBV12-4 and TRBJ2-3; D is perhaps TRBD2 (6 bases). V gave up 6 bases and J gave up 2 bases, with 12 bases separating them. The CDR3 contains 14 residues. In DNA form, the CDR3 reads TGTGCCAGCAGGGGAGGCACCTACACAGATACGCAGTATTTT. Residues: CASRGGTYTDTQYF.

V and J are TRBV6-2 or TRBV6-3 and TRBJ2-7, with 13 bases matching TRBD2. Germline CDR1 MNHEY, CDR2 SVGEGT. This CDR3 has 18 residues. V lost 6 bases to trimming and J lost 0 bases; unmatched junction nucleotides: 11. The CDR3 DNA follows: TGTGCCAGCAGCGGGACTAGCGGGAAGACCTTGAGCTCCTACGAGCAGTACTTC. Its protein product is CASSGTSGKTLSSYEQYF.

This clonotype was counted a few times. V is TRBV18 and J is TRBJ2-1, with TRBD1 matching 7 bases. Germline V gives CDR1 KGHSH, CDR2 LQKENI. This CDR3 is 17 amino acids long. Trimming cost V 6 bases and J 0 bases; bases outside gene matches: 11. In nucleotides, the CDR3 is TGTGCCAGCTCCTCAACACCTCGGGACAGCTCCTACAATGAGCAGTTCTTC. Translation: CASSSTPRDSSYNEQFF.

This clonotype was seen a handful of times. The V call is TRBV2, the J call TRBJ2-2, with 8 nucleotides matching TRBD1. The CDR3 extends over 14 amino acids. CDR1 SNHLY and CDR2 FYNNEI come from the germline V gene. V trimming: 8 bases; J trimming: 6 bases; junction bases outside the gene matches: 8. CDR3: CASVQGAVSGELFF. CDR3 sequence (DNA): TGTGCCAGCGTCCAGGGGGCCGTTTCCGGGGAGCTGTTTTTT.

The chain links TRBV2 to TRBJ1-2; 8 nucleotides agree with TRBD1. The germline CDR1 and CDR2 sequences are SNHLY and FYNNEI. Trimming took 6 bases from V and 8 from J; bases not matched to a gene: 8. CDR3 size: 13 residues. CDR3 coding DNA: TGTGCCAGCAGACCCGGGACAGGCGGAGGCTACACCTTC. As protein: CASRPGTGGGYTF.

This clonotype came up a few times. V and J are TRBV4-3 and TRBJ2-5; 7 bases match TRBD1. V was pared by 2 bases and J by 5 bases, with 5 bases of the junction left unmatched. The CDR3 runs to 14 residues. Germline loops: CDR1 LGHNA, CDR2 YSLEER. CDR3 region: CASSQRQGSETQYF. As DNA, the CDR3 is TGCGCCAGCAGCCAAAGACAGGGATCCGAGACCCAGTACTTC.

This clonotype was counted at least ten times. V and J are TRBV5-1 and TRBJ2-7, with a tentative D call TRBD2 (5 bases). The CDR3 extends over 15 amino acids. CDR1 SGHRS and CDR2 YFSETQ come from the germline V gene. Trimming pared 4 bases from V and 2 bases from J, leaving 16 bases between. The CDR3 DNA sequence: TGCGCCAGCAGCGTCGGCAGGAGGCCTCCCTACGAGCAGTACTTC. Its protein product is CASSVGRRPPYEQYF.

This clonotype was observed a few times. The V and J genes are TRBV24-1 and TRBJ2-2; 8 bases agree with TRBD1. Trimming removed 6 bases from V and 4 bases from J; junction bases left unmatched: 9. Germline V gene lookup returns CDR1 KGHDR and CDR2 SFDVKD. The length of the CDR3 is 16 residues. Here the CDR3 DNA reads TGTGCCACCAGTATTAGCAGGGGGCCTGGCACCGGGGAGCTGTTTTTT. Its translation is CATSISRGPGTGELFF.

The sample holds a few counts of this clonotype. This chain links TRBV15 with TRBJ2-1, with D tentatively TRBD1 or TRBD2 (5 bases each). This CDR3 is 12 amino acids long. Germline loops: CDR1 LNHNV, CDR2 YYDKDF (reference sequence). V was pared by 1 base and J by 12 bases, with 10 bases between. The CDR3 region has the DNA TGTGCCACCAGCAGAGTGGGGGATCGGCAGTTCTTC. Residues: CATSRVGDRQFF.

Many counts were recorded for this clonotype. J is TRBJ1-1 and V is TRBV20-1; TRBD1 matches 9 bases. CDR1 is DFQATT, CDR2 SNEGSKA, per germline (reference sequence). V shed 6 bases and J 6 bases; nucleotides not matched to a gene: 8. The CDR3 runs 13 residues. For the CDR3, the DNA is TGCAGTGCCATGGGACAGGGACGGGCTGAAGCTTTCTTT. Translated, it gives CSAMGQGRAEAFF.

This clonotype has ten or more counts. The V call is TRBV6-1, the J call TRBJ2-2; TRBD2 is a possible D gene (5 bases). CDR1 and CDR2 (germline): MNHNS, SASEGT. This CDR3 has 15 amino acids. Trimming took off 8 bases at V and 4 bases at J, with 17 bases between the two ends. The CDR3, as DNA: TGTGCCAGCCGATCGGGGTTAGGCTTCACCGGGGAGCTGTTTTTT. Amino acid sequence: CASRSGLGFTGELFF.

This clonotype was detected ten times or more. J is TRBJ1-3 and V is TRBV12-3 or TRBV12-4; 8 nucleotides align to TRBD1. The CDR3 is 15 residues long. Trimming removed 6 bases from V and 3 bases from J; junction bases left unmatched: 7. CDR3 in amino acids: CASSLPTGDGNTIYF. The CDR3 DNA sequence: TGTGCCAGCAGCCTACCGACAGGGGATGGAAACACCATATATTTT.

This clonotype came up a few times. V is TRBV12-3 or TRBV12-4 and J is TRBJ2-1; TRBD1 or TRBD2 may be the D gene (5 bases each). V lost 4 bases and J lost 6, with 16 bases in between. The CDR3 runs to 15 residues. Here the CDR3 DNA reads TGTGCCAGCAGTTCCCGTCCGGGGCCGGCCAATGAGCAGTTCTTC. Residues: CASSSRPGPANEQFF.

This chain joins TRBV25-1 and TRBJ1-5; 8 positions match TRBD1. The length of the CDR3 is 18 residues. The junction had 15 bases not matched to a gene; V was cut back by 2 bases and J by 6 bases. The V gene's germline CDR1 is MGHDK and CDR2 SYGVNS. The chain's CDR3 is CASSEKALTGEWGQPQHF. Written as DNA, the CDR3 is TGTGCCAGCAGTGAAAAAGCCTTGACAGGGGAATGGGGTCAGCCCCAGCATTTT.

The CDR3 DNA sequence: TGTGCCAGCAGTTACTCTGGGGGCACCACAGATACGCAGTATTTT. It specifies CASSYSGGTTDTQYF. V usage is TRBV6-5 and J usage is TRBJ2-3; perhaps TRBD1 as D (6 bases). This CDR3 has 15 amino acids. V shed 0 bases and J shed 2 bases, with 9 bases lying between them. Germline CDR1 and CDR2: MNHEY and SVGAGI.

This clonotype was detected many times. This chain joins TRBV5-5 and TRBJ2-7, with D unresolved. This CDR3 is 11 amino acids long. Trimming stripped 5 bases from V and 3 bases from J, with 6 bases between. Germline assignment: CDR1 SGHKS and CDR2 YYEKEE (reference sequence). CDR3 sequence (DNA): TGTGCCAGCAGAACAGACTACGAGCAGTACTTC. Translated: CASRTDYEQYF.

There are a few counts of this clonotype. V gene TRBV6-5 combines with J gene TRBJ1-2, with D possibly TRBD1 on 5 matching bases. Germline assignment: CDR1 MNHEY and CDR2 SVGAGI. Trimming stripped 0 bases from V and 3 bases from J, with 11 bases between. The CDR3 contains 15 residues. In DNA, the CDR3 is TGTGCCAGCAGTTACTCGCCGGGGGTGGACTATGGCTACACCTTC. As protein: CASSYSPGVDYGYTF.

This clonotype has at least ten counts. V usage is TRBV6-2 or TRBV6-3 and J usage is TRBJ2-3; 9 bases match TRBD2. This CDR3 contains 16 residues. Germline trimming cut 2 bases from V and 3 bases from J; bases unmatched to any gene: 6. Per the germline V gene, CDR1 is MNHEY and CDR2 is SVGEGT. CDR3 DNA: TGTGCCAGCAGTTACGAGGCGGGAGGGCAGACAGATACGCAGTATTTT. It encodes CASSYEAGGQTDTQYF.

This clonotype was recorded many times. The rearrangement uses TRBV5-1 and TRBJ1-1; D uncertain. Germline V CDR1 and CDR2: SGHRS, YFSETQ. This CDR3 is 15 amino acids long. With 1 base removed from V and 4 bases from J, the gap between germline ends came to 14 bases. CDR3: CASSLWPIDATEAFF. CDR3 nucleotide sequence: TGCGCCAGCAGCTTGTGGCCGATTGATGCCACTGAAGCTTTCTTT.